The 21 T cell receptor beta chains reported below all come from one sample, sequenced in a study of CD8+ T cells in alopecia areata. Sequencing used cDNA as its template, made by extracting RNA and reverse transcribing it. Using immunoSEQ multiplex PCR, the repertoire was profiled, and TCRdb retains in-frame clones only, with some absent. The table lists around 290,000 clones, about three fifths of them singletons, with less than 2% in the top ten. Treatment indicated: oral pan-JAK inhibitor, 5-10 mg twice daily. The starting material was CD4+ T cells sorted from blood, obtained at week 24, from a patient treated with tofacitinib. The receptors come from a human donor with alopecia areata.

The CDR3 region is CASSFIGADEQYF. CDR3 nucleotide sequence: TGTGCCAGCAGCTTTATTGGGGCGGACGAGCAGTACTTC. The chain is built from TRBV5-4 and TRBJ2-7, with a tentative D call TRBD1 (5 bases). Germline V gene sequence: CDR1 SGHNT, CDR2 YYREEE (reference sequence). This CDR3 spans 13 amino acids. With 2 bases removed from V and 5 bases from J, the gap between germline ends came to 11 bases.

This clone was seen only a few times. This chain uses TRBV29-1 with TRBJ2-7, with D hard to call. The germline V gene has CDR1 SQVTM and CDR2 ANQGSEA. The CDR3 length is 13 residues. V was trimmed by 4 bases and J by 4 bases, leaving 14 bases between them. CDR3: CSVGSLGGYEQYF. The CDR3 DNA is TGCAGCGTTGGAAGTTTGGGCGGTTACGAGCAGTACTTC.

This chain links TRBV2 with TRBJ1-1; no reliable D call. CDR3 length: 13 residues. The germline V gene has CDR1 SNHLY and CDR2 FYNNEI. Trimming pared 0 bases from V and 2 bases from J, leaving 4 bases between. The CDR3 sequence: CASSEAGNTEAFF. CDR3 in DNA: TGTGCCAGCAGTGAAGCTGGCAACACTGAAGCTTTCTTT.

The rearrangement uses TRBV2 and TRBJ1-5; D is uncertain. V was clipped by 0 bases and J by 6 bases, with 9 bases between them. The CDR3 is 14 amino acids. Germline loops: CDR1 SNHLY, CDR2 FYNNEI. CDR3 sequence reads: CASSEASSIQPQHF. The DNA for the CDR3 is TGTGCCAGCAGTGAAGCGAGCTCGATTCAGCCCCAGCATTTT.

The chain uses TRBV7-9 and TRBJ2-3, with TRBD1 as a possible D gene (6 bases). In germline, CDR1 is SEHNR, CDR2 FQNEAQ (reference sequence). Trimming left V 5 bases short and J 6 bases short, with 15 bases between. This CDR3 region has 14 residues. CDR3 sequence reads: CASSTPLDRDTQYF. CDR3 sequence (DNA): TGTGCCAGCAGCACTCCGCTTGACAGGGATACGCAGTATTTT.

The chain joins TRBV30 to TRBJ1-5; 9 nucleotides align to TRBD1. CDR3 length: 18 amino acids. Losses at the gene ends were 0 bases for V and 6 bases for J; bases not matched to a gene: 15. Germline CDR1 reads GTSNPN; CDR2 reads SVGIG (reference sequence). CDR3 bases: TGTGCCTGGAGTGTTCCAACAGGGGGCTATCTAATGAGTCAGCCCCAGCATTTT. Amino acids: CAWSVPTGGYLMSQPQHF.

A few counts support this clone. The chain uses TRBV5-1 and TRBJ2-1; D unresolved. Trimming shortened V by 1 base and J by 6 bases, and 14 bases separated the two germline ends. This CDR3 has 15 amino acids. Germline assignment: CDR1 SGHRS and CDR2 YFSETQ. CDR3 coding DNA: TGCGCCAGCAGCTTGACGTCCATTTCTATCAATGAGCAGTTCTTC. It encodes CASSLTSISINEQFF.

The table lists this clone with a few counts. The chain is built from TRBV6-5 and TRBJ2-5; the D is unclear. Trimming cost V 2 bases and J 5 bases, with 12 bases left between them. Germline V gene sequence: CDR1 MNHEY, CDR2 SVGAGI. The CDR3 spans 14 residues. In nucleotides, the CDR3 is TGTGCCAGCAGTTACGGGTCAAGTTGGGAGACCCAGTACTTC. Amino acids: CASSYGSSWETQYF.

The chain has TRBV30 and TRBJ1-1; D is undetermined. The germline gives CDR1 GTSNPN, CDR2 SVGIG (reference sequence). The CDR3 has 13 amino acids. V was cut by 3 bases and J by 1 base, with 9 bases left in between. CDR3 amino acids: CAWSKRGNTEAFF. The CDR3 DNA reads as TGTGCCTGGAGCAAACGAGGGAACACTGAAGCTTTCTTT.

This clone has only one observation. The sample holds other DNA sequences that translate to the same CDR3. The rearrangement joins TRBV9 to TRBJ2-3; D is undetermined. From germline, CDR1 is SGDLS and CDR2 YYNGEE. The CDR3 is 14 amino acids. V lost 2 bases, J lost 0 bases, and 7 bases lay in between. CDR3 protein: CASSVRTSTDTQYF. CDR3 nucleotides: TGTGCCAGCAGCGTCCGCACAAGCACAGATACGCAGTATTTT.

As regards this clone: In the same sample, other DNA sequences code for this CDR3. V gene TRBV28 combines with J gene TRBJ2-3, with D uncertain. V gave up 3 bases and J gave up 7 bases, with 8 bases separating them. The germline V gene has CDR1 MDHEN and CDR2 SYDVKM. The CDR3 contains 12 residues. CDR3 nucleotide sequence: TGTGCCAGCAGTTTTATGGGGAATACGCAGTATTTT. This encodes CASSFMGNTQYF.

This chain connects TRBV18 to TRBJ2-5; no reliable D call. From germline, CDR1 is KGHSH and CDR2 LQKENI. The CDR3 contains 16 residues. Trimming took off 0 bases at V and 8 bases at J, with 19 bases between the two ends. The CDR3 sequence is CASSPPAMAVKGTQYF. CDR3 coding DNA: TGTGCCAGCTCACCACCGGCGATGGCAGTTAAAGGAACCCAGTACTTC.

This clone was found a few times. This chain joins TRBV29-1 and TRBJ2-4, with 7 positions matching TRBD1. Germline trimming cut 7 bases from V and 8 bases from J; bases unmatched to any gene: 8. The CDR3 sequence is 12 residues long. The germline V gene encodes CDR1 SQVTM and CDR2 ANQGSEA. The CDR3 nucleotides are TGCAGCGCCGCACAGGGGCAGGACATTCAGTACTTC. It yields the protein CSAAQGQDIQYF.

The chain employs TRBV29-1 and TRBJ2-7; D not certain. Between the trimmed V and J ends, which lost 6 bases and 5 bases, there was a span of 20 bases. The CDR3 sequence is 14 residues long. Germline CDR1 and CDR2: SQVTM and ANQGSEA. For the CDR3, the DNA is TGCAGCGTCGGACCCTCGGGTAGTTTGGACGAGCAGTACTTC. Translation gives CSVGPSGSLDEQYF.

The rearrangement links TRBV7-2 to TRBJ2-3, with D perhaps given as TRBD1 or TRBD2 (5 bases each). V was pared by 7 bases and J by 0 bases, with 14 bases between. The CDR3 totals 15 residues. Germline values: CDR1 SGHTA, CDR2 FQGNSA. CDR3 in amino acids: CASTTRGSSTDTQYF. As DNA, the CDR3 is TGTGCCAGCACCACTCGGGGCTCTAGCACAGATACGCAGTATTTT.

A few counts support this clone. The rearrangement links TRBV10-3 to TRBJ2-3, with D unclear. Germline CDR1 ENHRY, CDR2 SYGVKD. This CDR3 has 16 residues. The V end was cut by 6 bases, the J end by 0 bases, with 16 bases between. CDR3 region: CAIRSNFLTSTDTQYF. The CDR3 DNA sequence: TGTGCCATCAGGTCTAACTTCCTTACTAGCACAGATACGCAGTATTTT.

The V and J genes are TRBV5-1 and TRBJ1-2; D is unclear. CDR1 SGHRS and CDR2 YFSETQ come from the germline V gene. There are 14 residues in the CDR3. V shed 4 bases and J shed 3 bases, with 13 bases lying between them. This CDR3 is CASSPSQTYYGYTF. The CDR3 nucleotides are TGCGCCAGCAGCCCGAGTCAGACTTACTATGGCTACACCTTC.

The rearrangement joins TRBV11-2 to TRBJ2-2; 10 bases line up with TRBD2. Germline V CDR1 and CDR2: SGHAT, FQNNGV. The CDR3 totals 17 residues. V trimming: 5 bases; J trimming: 2 bases; junction bases outside the gene matches: 8. The CDR3 spells CASSTLRTSGNTGELFF. CDR3 nucleotide sequence: TGTGCCAGCAGCACGCTCCGGACTAGCGGTAACACCGGGGAGCTGTTTTTT. The full variable domain, rest sourced from reference TRBV11-2 and TRBJ2-2, is EAGVAQSPRYKIIEKRQSVAFWCNPISGHATLYWYQQILGQGPKLLIQFQNNGVVDDSQLPKDRFSAERLKGVDSTLKIQPAKLEDSAVYLCASSTLRTSGNTGELFFGEGSRLTVL.

This clone turned up a few times. The rearrangement links TRBV6-5 to TRBJ2-7; 7 nucleotides agree with TRBD1. The CDR3 consists of 12 residues. Trimming cost V 5 bases and J 5 bases; bases outside gene matches: 3. CDR1 and CDR2 (germline): MNHEY, SVGAGI. Here the CDR3 reads CASSTTGDEQYF. The CDR3 nucleotides are TGTGCCAGCAGTACCACAGGGGACGAGCAGTACTTC.

The gene calls are TRBV30 and TRBJ2-7; TRBD2 aligns across 8 bases. CDR1 is GTSNPN and CDR2 is SVGIG in the germline V gene (reference sequence). CDR3 length: 15 residues. V shed 4 bases, J shed 3 bases, and the junction held 11 bases outside the gene matches. CDR3 DNA: TGTGCCTGGACTCAGGGACTACTAGCGGTCTACGAGCAGTACTTC. It yields the protein CAWTQGLLAVYEQYF.

This clone has only a few counts. V and J are TRBV27 and TRBJ1-1; 9 bases are a match to TRBD1. Per germline, CDR1 MNHEY and CDR2 SMNVEV (reference sequence). The junction had 11 bases not matched to a gene; V was cut back by 6 bases and J by 0 bases. The CDR3 runs 17 residues. Here the CDR3 DNA reads TGTGCCAGCAGCGCCGTGACAGGGGGTGAATTGAACACTGAAGCTTTCTTT. It yields the protein CASSAVTGGELNTEAFF.